This T cell receptor beta chain was captured in a study of blood T cell repertoires in COVID-19. Study at large: Samples of COVID-19 (acute and convalescent) were obtained from the United States, Italy and Spain. The cDNA or gDNA used as material had been derived from T cells, B-cell-depleted T cells, or PBMCs.

As handled by the study authors: By means of reference gene primer amplification, nucleated cell counts were estimated. Profiled with immunoSEQ multiplex PCR; TCRdb holds only in-frame clones, not every one. That table gives V, J and clone size, and the DNA gave D and trimming. The table lists over 130,000 clones, around 88% of them singletons. This TCR was recovered from a human donor in a cohort sampled during active COVID-19. What was sequenced was peripheral blood.

The DNA for the CDR3 is TGTGCCAGCAGCGTAGAATGGACAGGGGGGATCGGGGAGCTGTTTTTT. It is translated as CASSVEWTGGIGELFF. The chain employs TRBV9 and TRBJ2-2; 10 bases fit TRBD1. The J segment lost 7 bases and the V segment lost 0 bases, leaving 6 bases of the junction unmatched. The germline gives CDR1 SGDLS, CDR2 YYNGEE. This CDR3 is 16 amino acids long.